This record covers a single T cell receptor beta chain. Some clones are missing from TCRdb's copy, which holds only in-frame ones; the method was immunoSEQ multiplex PCR. The sample contains some 84,000 clones, around 87% of which appear only once. This entry belongs to a study of PD-L1 blockade in urothelial cancer. Study-wide background: Starting around 2014, patients were given atezolizumab (1,200 mg intravenously every 3 weeks). Blood analyses occurred 3 weeks (second dose) and 6 weeks post treatment start.

Each patient contributed between 1 and 8 total time points of blood mononuclear cells, pretreatment and during treatment. V was pared by 4 bases and J by 1 base, with 13 bases of the junction left unmatched. The CDR3 contains 18 residues. The material sequenced was PBMCs, taken around atezolizumab (anti-PD-L1) treatment. V usage is TRBV5-3 and J usage is TRBJ1-5, with 8 positions matching TRBD1. TRBV5-3 is an open reading frame, and its role is uncertain. The clonotype originates from a woman in her 70s with urothelial cancer. The CDR3 sequence is CARSPDRDWGGSNQPQHF. The CDR3, as DNA: TGTGCCAGAAGCCCGGACAGGGACTGGGGTGGAAGCAATCAGCCCCAGCATTTT.